A single sample is the source of the 25 T cell receptor beta chains below, sequenced in a study of T cell repertoires in cytomegalovirus infection. These receptors lack a known antigen. TCRdb reanalysed the reads using MiXCR and keeps one entry per CDR3 protein. The sample lists roughly 170,000 distinct CDR3 sequences, roughly a fifth occurring once. The sample in question was CD8+ T cells from cultured PBMCs, obtained from culture after CMV antigen stimulation. These receptors all stem from a human donor in good health (CMV status not recorded). Some clones in this sample may be carry-over from other donors' samples.

The rearrangement uses TRBV7-2 and TRBJ2-7, with D perhaps matching TRBD1 or TRBD2 (5 bases each). Germline V gene lookup returns CDR1 SGHTA and CDR2 FQGNSA. V was shortened by 1 base and J by 4 bases, with 14 bases between the two germline ends. The CDR3 has 15 residues. CDR3 coding DNA: TGTGCCAGCAGCTTAGTTGGGGCAGAGGGTTACGAGCAGTACTTC. It is translated as CASSLVGAEGYEQYF.

This clonotype was detected a few times. The chain uses TRBV7-2 and TRBJ2-6; the D is unclear. The V gene's germline CDR1 is SGHTA and CDR2 FQGNSA. This CDR3 region has 18 residues. V was cut by 2 bases and J by 3 bases, with 17 bases left in between. DNA for the CDR3: TGTGCCAGCAGCTTAAACACCTTCCAAAGAAGTGGGGCCAACGTCCTGACTTTC. It specifies CASSLNTFQRSGANVLTF.

This sequence joins TRBV7-6 and TRBJ1-3; D is perhaps TRBD1 (5 bases). The CDR3 has 16 residues. Germline CDR1 SGHVS, CDR2 FNYEAQ. Trimming stripped 6 bases from V and 2 bases from J, with 17 bases between. CDR3 sequence reads: CASRNPGTEAGNTIYF. The CDR3 DNA reads TGTGCCAGCAGGAACCCGGGGACGGAGGCTGGAAACACCATATATTTT.

There are many counts of this clonotype. The rearrangement links TRBV7-2 to TRBJ2-1, with TRBD1 identical over 7 bases. Germline assignment: CDR1 SGHTA and CDR2 FQGNSA. V was pared by 5 bases and J by 7 bases, with 8 bases of the junction left unmatched. This CDR3 region has 14 residues. The CDR3 DNA is TGTGCCAGCAGCAAGGACAGGTTTAATAATGAGCAGTTCTTC. Its protein product is CASSKDRFNNEQFF.

This chain uses TRBV6-2 or TRBV6-3 with TRBJ2-1, with a tentative D call TRBD2 (5 bases). The length of the CDR3 is 14 residues. V lost 5 bases and J lost 8, with 16 bases in between. Germline loops: CDR1 MNHEY, CDR2 SVGEGT. The CDR3 DNA reads TGTGCCAGCAGTCCAACCGCACTAGGACATGAGCAGTTCTTC. Its translation: CASSPTALGHEQFF.

The genes are TRBV12-5 and TRBJ2-3, with 7 nucleotides matching TRBD1. The CDR3 totals 16 residues. J lost 7 bases, V lost 1 base, and 11 bases had no gene match. Germline values: CDR1 LGHNT, CDR2 FRNRAP. For the CDR3, the DNA is TGTGCTAGTGGTTTGGCCCTCACAGGGGCTTGGTATACGCAGTATTTT. Its translation: CASGLALTGAWYTQYF. The whole variable domain, remainder taken from reference TRBV12-5 and TRBJ2-3, is DARVTQTPRHKVTEMGQEVTMRCQPILGHNTVFWYRQTMMQGLELLAYFRNRAPLDDSGMPKDRFSAEMPDATLATLKIQPSEPRDSAVYFCASGLALTGAWYTQYFGPGTRLTVL.

The sample holds a few counts of this clonotype. At one boundary the junction diverges from the germline segment, which might be a read error. The chain couples TRBV4-2 to TRBJ1-1, with a tentative D call TRBD1 (6 bases). This CDR3 has 15 amino acids. The germline gives CDR1 LGHNA, CDR2 YNFKEQ. CDR3 protein: CASSQARGGGTEAFF. The CDR3, as DNA: TGCGCCAGCAGCCAAGCCAGGGGAGGTGGCACTGAAGCTTTCTTT.

This rearrangement joins TRBV12-3 or TRBV12-4 to TRBJ2-5, with D maybe TRBD1 (6 bases). The CDR3 covers 13 residues. Trimming left V 0 bases short and J 5 bases short, with 7 bases between. The CDR3 DNA reads TGTGCCAGCAGTTTAGCACAGGGCGAGACCCAGTACTTC. Translated, it gives CASSLAQGETQYF.

This chain's CDR3 is CASSLLAGGLAKNIQYF. The CDR3 region has the DNA TGTGCCAGCAGCCTTCTAGCGGGGGGGCTAGCCAAAAACATTCAGTACTTC. V gene TRBV12-3 or TRBV12-4 combines with J gene TRBJ2-4; 12 nucleotides line up with TRBD2. The length of the CDR3 is 17 residues. V was clipped by 6 bases and J by 0 bases; unmatched bases: 6.

This clonotype has ten or more counts. The chain recombines TRBV4-1 with TRBJ2-5; D is perhaps TRBD1 or TRBD2 (6 bases each). The germline V and J ends were trimmed by 4 bases and 4 bases, with 16 bases remaining between them. The CDR3 runs to 15 residues. CDR1 and CDR2 from the germline V gene are MGHRA and YSYEKL. CDR3 sequence: CASSLLPGAGETQYF. For the CDR3, the DNA is TGCGCCAGCAGCCTCCTCCCGGGGGCAGGAGAGACCCAGTACTTC.

This clonotype was detected only a few times. The chain recombines TRBV27 with TRBJ1-1; D is perhaps TRBD1 (5 bases). The ends were cut back, 3 bases at V and 4 bases at J, with 9 bases in the middle. The CDR3 runs to 13 residues. The germline gives CDR1 MNHEY, CDR2 SMNVEV (reference sequence). The chain's CDR3 is CASSLFGGTEAFF. In DNA form, the CDR3 reads TGTGCCAGCAGTTTGTTTGGGGGCACTGAAGCTTTCTTT.

This clonotype has more than one count but fewer than ten. The genes are TRBV7-3 and TRBJ2-1; possibly TRBD2 for D (5 bases). Germline CDR1 is SGHTA and CDR2 is FQGTGA. Trimming pared 1 base from V and 8 bases from J, leaving 9 bases between. The CDR3 sequence is 13 residues long. CDR3 region: CASSLSWGDEQFF. The CDR3 bases are TGTGCCAGCAGCTTAAGTTGGGGAGATGAGCAGTTCTTC.

This clonotype occurred many times. The chain couples TRBV7-9 to TRBJ2-7; TRBD1 is a possible D gene (5 bases). The V and J ends lost 1 base and 5 bases respectively, with 6 bases between them. Germline CDR1 SEHNR, CDR2 FQNEAQ (reference sequence). This CDR3 is built from 12 residues. The CDR3 reads CASSLVGHEQYF. In DNA, the CDR3 is TGTGCCAGCAGCTTAGTGGGGCACGAGCAGTACTTC.

This clonotype was seen only a few times. The chain recombines TRBV6-2 or TRBV6-3 with TRBJ1-1, with 7 bases fitting TRBD1. Looked up from germline, CDR1 is MNHEY and CDR2 is SVGEGT. Trimming took 2 bases from V and 1 from J; bases not matched to a gene: 22. The CDR3 extends over 21 amino acids. The CDR3 is CASSYPGWEGATGTGNTEAFF. CDR3 coding DNA: TGTGCCAGCAGTTACCCCGGGTGGGAGGGGGCTACCGGCACAGGGAACACTGAAGCTTTCTTT.

Ten or more counts support this clonotype. The chain couples TRBV7-6 to TRBJ1-1; TRBD1 agrees at 9 bases. Germline values: CDR1 SGHVS, CDR2 FNYEAQ. This CDR3 is 21 amino acids long. V was pared by 5 bases and J by 4 bases, with 26 bases of the junction left unmatched. CDR3 residues: CASSTRLSPGTGNAGGTEAFF. The CDR3 DNA sequence: TGTGCCAGCAGCACTAGGCTCTCGCCCGGGACAGGGAACGCGGGGGGCACTGAAGCTTTCTTT.

The rearrangement uses TRBV7-2 and TRBJ2-3; TRBD2 matches at 15 bases. Germline V gene data show CDR1 as SGHTA and CDR2 as FQGNSA. After removal of 5 bases from V and 8 bases from J, the junction contained 8 bases not matched to a gene. The CDR3 runs to 16 residues. CDR3 amino acids: CASSPRTSGGVPTQYF. In DNA form, the CDR3 reads TGTGCCAGCAGCCCACGGACTAGCGGGGGGGTTCCTACGCAGTATTTT.

This clonotype appeared a few times. The chain employs TRBV7-9 and TRBJ2-6; 10 bases match TRBD1. From germline, CDR1 is SEHNR and CDR2 FQNEAQ (reference sequence). The length of the CDR3 is 18 residues. J lost 0 bases, V lost 2 bases, and 4 bases had no gene match. DNA for the CDR3: TGTGCCAGCAGCTTATCGACAGGGGGCTTCTCTGGGGCCAACGTCCTGACTTTC. It specifies CASSLSTGGFSGANVLTF.

The chain couples TRBV6-5 to TRBJ1-6, with D tentatively TRBD1 (5 bases). The CDR3 extends over 13 amino acids. The germline V gene encodes CDR1 MNHEY and CDR2 SVGAGI. Deletions cut 0 bases from V and 16 bases from J, with 13 bases between. This CDR3 reads CASSYSNSGPLHF. The CDR3 region has the DNA TGTGCCAGCAGTTACTCGAATTCGGGACCGCTCCACTTT.

This chain links TRBV7-2 with TRBJ2-1; TRBD2 might be the D (7 bases). Trimming took off 1 base at V and 8 bases at J, with 18 bases between the two ends. Germline V CDR1 and CDR2: SGHTA, FQGNSA. CDR3 length: 16 amino acids. The CDR3 DNA reads as TGTGCCAGCAGCTTAGAGGGTGTGGGGGGGCGAGATGAGCAGTTCTTC. Translation gives CASSLEGVGGRDEQFF. Together with reference TRBV7-2 and TRBJ2-1, the CDR3 gives the full variable domain: GAGVSQSPSNKVTEKGKDVELRCDPISGHTALYWYRQSLGQGLEFLIYFQGNSAPDKSGLPSDRFSAERTGGSVSTLTIQRTQQEDSAVYLCASSLEGVGGRDEQFFGPGTRLTVL.

The chain employs TRBV4-3 and TRBJ2-6, with 8 bases matching TRBD1. The CDR3 runs 19 residues. Germline-derived CDR1 and CDR2 are LGHNA and YSLEER. The V and J ends lost 3 bases and 0 bases, in that order; junction bases with no gene match: 10. Here the CDR3 reads CASSQLTGAIHSGANVLTF. The DNA for the CDR3 is TGCGCCAGCAGCCAGCTGACAGGGGCAATCCACTCTGGGGCCAACGTCCTGACTTTC.

The chain recombines TRBV4-1 with TRBJ1-2; D is undetermined. This CDR3 has 17 amino acids. Germline loops: CDR1 MGHRA, CDR2 YSYEKL. Trimming pared 0 bases from V and 1 base from J, leaving 15 bases between. The DNA of the CDR3 is TGCGCCAGCAGCCAAGATGTTTTGGAAGTTGTTAACTATGGCTACACCTTC. It yields the protein CASSQDVLEVVNYGYTF.

This chain connects TRBV28 to TRBJ2-2; D call uncertain. CDR1 is MDHEN, CDR2 SYDVKM, per germline. V shed 4 bases and J shed 1 base, with 10 bases lying between them. This CDR3 has 15 amino acids. CDR3 coding DNA: TGTGCCAGCAGTTCCTTCCGTGGGAACACCGGGGAGCTGTTTTTT. Amino acids: CASSSFRGNTGELFF.

This clonotype has only a few counts. The chain couples TRBV11-2 to TRBJ2-1; D may be TRBD2 (7 bases). The CDR3 totals 16 residues. Germline V gene lookup returns CDR1 SGHAT and CDR2 FQNNGV. V lost 4 bases and J lost 5, with 18 bases in between. The CDR3: CASSSPLGGANNEQFF. CDR3 sequence (DNA): TGTGCCAGCAGCTCCCCCCTGGGGGGGGCCAACAATGAGCAGTTCTTC. Combining the CDR3 with reference TRBV11-2 and TRBJ2-1 gives the whole variable domain EAGVAQSPRYKIIEKRQSVAFWCNPISGHATLYWYQQILGQGPKLLIQFQNNGVVDDSQLPKDRFSAERLKGVDSTLKIQPAKLEDSAVYLCASSSPLGGANNEQFFGPGTRLTVL.

The chain has TRBV20-1 and TRBJ2-7, with 7 bases that match TRBD2. V dropped 0 bases and J dropped 4; count of bases not matched to a gene: 6. Germline loops: CDR1 DFQATT, CDR2 SNEGSKA (reference sequence). There are 14 residues in the CDR3. In nucleotides, the CDR3 is TGCAGTGCTAGAGATTCGACTAGCTTTTACGAGCAGTACTTC. Amino acids: CSARDSTSFYEQYF.

The chain combines TRBV7-8 with TRBJ1-5; TRBD1 matches at 7 bases. Germline V gives CDR1 SGHVS, CDR2 FQNEAQ. The CDR3 is made up of 16 amino acids. Trimming took 4 bases from V and 4 from J; bases not matched to a gene: 10. This CDR3 is CASSSLTGDWNQPQHF. DNA of the CDR3: TGTGCCAGCAGCTCGCTAACAGGGGATTGGAATCAGCCCCAGCATTTT.